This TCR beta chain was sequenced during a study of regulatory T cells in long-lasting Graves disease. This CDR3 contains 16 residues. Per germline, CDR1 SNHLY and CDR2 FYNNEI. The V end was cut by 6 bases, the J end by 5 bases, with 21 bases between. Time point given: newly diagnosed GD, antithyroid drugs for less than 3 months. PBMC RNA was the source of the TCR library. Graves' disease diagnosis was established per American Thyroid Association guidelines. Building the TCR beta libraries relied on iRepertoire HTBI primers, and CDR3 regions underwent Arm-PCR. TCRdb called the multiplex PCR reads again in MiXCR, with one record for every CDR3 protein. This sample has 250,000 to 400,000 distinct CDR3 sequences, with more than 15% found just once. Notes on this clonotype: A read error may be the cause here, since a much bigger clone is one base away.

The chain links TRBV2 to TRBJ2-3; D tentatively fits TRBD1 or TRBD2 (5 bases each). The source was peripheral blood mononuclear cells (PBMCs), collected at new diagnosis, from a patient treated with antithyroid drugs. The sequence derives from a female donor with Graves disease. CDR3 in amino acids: CASSPLRPRGIDTQYF. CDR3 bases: TGTGCCAGCAGCCCCCTGAGGCCGAGGGGCATAGATACGCAGTATTTT.